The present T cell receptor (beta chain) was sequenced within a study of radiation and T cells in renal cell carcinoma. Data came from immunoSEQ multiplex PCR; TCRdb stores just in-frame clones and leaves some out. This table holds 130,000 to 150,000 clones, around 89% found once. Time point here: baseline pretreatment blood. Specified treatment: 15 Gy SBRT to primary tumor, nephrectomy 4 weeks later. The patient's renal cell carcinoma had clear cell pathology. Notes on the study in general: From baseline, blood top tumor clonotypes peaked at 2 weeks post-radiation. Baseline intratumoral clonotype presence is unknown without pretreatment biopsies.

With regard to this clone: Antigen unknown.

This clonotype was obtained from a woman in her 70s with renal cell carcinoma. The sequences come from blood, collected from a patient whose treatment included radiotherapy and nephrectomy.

The CDR3 DNA reads TGCAGCGTTGAATTTCTCCCGGGACAGGGGGTGGGGGCTGAAGCTTTCTTT. This sequence encodes CSVEFLPGQGVGAEAFF. The chain joins TRBV29-1 to TRBJ1-1, with TRBD1 matching 11 bases. The length of the CDR3 is 17 residues. Germline V lookup: CDR1 SQVTM, CDR2 ANQGSEA. J gave up 6 bases and V 2 bases, and 14 bases lay outside the gene matches.